The entry that follows covers one T cell receptor beta chain sequence. Its antigen is unknown. Per-base qualities were not stored, and no clone one base away is much larger. The record originates from a study of blood T cell repertoires in COVID-19 (dated by TCRdb to about 2020). Describing the broader study: The collaborator samples originated in the United States, Italy and Spain and spanned the acute and convalescent phases of COVID-19. Nearly every sample came with metadata listing a de-identified subject ID, COVID-19 status, age in years and sex. The repertoires were made available in a free public database intended to serve as a resource for research on the immune response to SARS-CoV-2. Where available, HLA class I and class II types were obtained from metadata supplied by the sample provider rather than from assay-based typing. The samples were drawn from two sources: the first 160 participants of the ongoing ImmuneRACE study, and 1,200 or so subjects contributed by 6 global collaborators. The dataset comprised deeply sampled blood TCRbeta repertoires from subjects exposed to, actively infected with, or recovered from COVID-19. The material from the prospective study consisted of cDNA or gDNA derived from T cells, B-cell-depleted T cells, or PBMCs.

Each collaborating institution followed its own protocols to collect whole blood in K2EDTA tubes. For TCRbeta analysis, collaborators shipped samples as frozen whole blood, isolated PBMCs, or DNA extracted from either of those sample types. As encoded in the germline V gene (reference sequence), CDR1 is LNHDA while CDR2 is SQIVND. Inclusive of the bounding cysteine and phenylalanine, the CDR3 is 16 residues long. Solely the CDR3 DNA is kept, with 48 bases framed from the first base. Between the V and J ends, shortened by 4 bases and 5 bases respectively, the junction contains 19 bases. TCRbeta CDR3 regions were amplified from genomic DNA by means of the immunoSEQ Assay, a bias-controlled multiplex PCR. Turning to the authors' computational methods: The number of nucleated cells in each sample was estimated from the amplification of reference gene primers within the assay. Sequence reads were collapsed and filtered to measure the absolute abundance of every unique TCRbeta CDR3 rearrangement. For each sample, productive Simpson clonality was calculated by taking the square root of Simpson's diversity index across productive rearrangements. TCRdb took over this immuneACCESS table, retaining in-frame rearrangements with V and J assigned. Such tables are incomplete; in checked studies, under half of the missing clones stem from an unresolved V gene, and the remainder is unexplained. D and trimming come from the DNA, and the V and J calls and clone size come from that table. In all, the sample holds about 150,000 clones, and around 80% of those were seen once. Clones ranked in the top ten supply 16% of the sample.

The study at large found these results: The quantity of clinical and demographic metadata differed by source and by participant and was supplied without curation.

The chain is encoded by TRBV19 joined to TRBJ2-3, with TRBD1 tentatively as D gene (6 bases match). Material: peripheral blood. This receptor was taken from a middle-aged man with acute or convalescent COVID-19. For the CDR3, the sequence is CASSTQIQGKGDTQYF. Read as DNA, the sequence is TGTGCCAGTAGTACCCAGATACAGGGAAAGGGAGATACGCAGTATTTT.